These T cell receptor beta chains were read from a single sample in a study of blood T cell repertoires in COVID-19. The assay was immunoSEQ multiplex PCR, and TCRdb's table has in-frame clones only and misses some. The profile covers around 150,000 clones, with approximately 80% appearing a single time and about 24% taken by the ten largest. The sequencing sample was made of peripheral blood. These receptors were taken from a woman aged 80 or over with acute or convalescent COVID-19. Each CDR3 is given with its conserved first and last residue. D genes are given only for firm matches. Rows give clone size only sometimes, using once, few, many, or a class for an expanded clone.

clone_size d_call j_call v_call cdr3_nt cdr3_aa
- - TRBJ1-5 TRBV3-1/TRBV3-2 TGTGCCAGCAGCCAAGGACAGAGTAGCAATCAGCCCCAGCATTTT CASSQGQSSNQPQHF
- - TRBJ1-2 TRBV29-1 TGCAGCGTTGAAGAGGGGGGGGTACATGGCTACACCTTC CSVEEGGVHGYTF
- TRBD1 TRBJ2-3 TRBV18 TGTGCCAGCTCACCGGGACAGGGAGGCACAGATACGCAGTATTTT CASSPGQGGTDTQYF
- - TRBJ1-5 TRBV19 TGTGCCAGTAGGATGGCAGAATATAGCAATCAGCCCCAGCATTTT CASRMAEYSNQPQHF
- TRBD1 TRBJ1-3 TRBV2 TGTGCCAGCAGTAGGGACAGCTCCTCTGGAAACACCATATATTTT CASSRDSSSGNTIYF
- TRBD2 TRBJ2-7 TRBV4-3 TGCGCCAGCAGCCAAGATTCGACTAGCGGGTTGCAGTACTTC CASSQDSTSGLQYF
- - TRBJ1-2 TRBV7-2 TGTGCCAGCAGCCGCTCATTGGCGGGGAACTATGGCTACACCTTC CASSRSLAGNYGYTF
- - TRBJ1-3 TRBV30 TGTGCCTGGAGTGGAGGCAGGGCAATTTCTGGAAACACCATATATTTT CAWSGGRAISGNTIYF
- TRBD2 TRBJ2-1 TRBV4-3 TGCGCCAGCAGCCAAGATACCCTGACTAGCCGGCAGTTCTTC CASSQDTLTSRQFF
- - TRBJ2-7 TRBV11-2 TGTGCCAGCAAGGAAGAGGTCGGTCGCGAGCAGTACTTC CASKEEVGREQYF
- - TRBJ2-7 TRBV6-5 TGTGCCAGCAGGCCTCCGCAAGGGAGCGAGCAGTACTTC CASRPPQGSEQYF
- - TRBJ1-1 TRBV5-1 TGCGCCAGCAGCTTGGAGGGGGGGATAGGCACTGAAGCTTTCTTT CASSLEGGIGTEAFF
- - TRBJ1-5 TRBV19 TGTGCCAGTAGTATGGTCCGGGGGGGCGGGCAGCCCCAGCATTTT CASSMVRGGGQPQHF
few - TRBJ1-1 TRBV7-2 TGTGCCAGCAGCTTAGACCTATTAACCCAAGCTTTCTTT CASSLDLLTQAFF
- TRBD1 TRBJ1-2 TRBV11-2 TGTGCCAGCAGCCAGGGGGCTAACTATGGCTACACCTTC CASSQGANYGYTF
few TRBD2 TRBJ2-5 TRBV19 TGTGCCAGTAGTCGGCAGGGAGGGTTACCGGAGACCCAGTACTTC CASSRQGGLPETQYF
few - TRBJ2-3 TRBV29-1 TGCAGCGTTGAAGATAGGGCAGGGGGCACAGATACGCAGTATTTT CSVEDRAGGTDTQYF
- - TRBJ2-4 TRBV27 TGTGCCAGCAGTTTTGGAGGGGTAGCCAAAAACATTCAGTACTTC CASSFGGVAKNIQYF
- - TRBJ2-5 TRBV5-6 TGTGCCAGCAGCTATGGAGGGTACCAAGAGACCCAGTACTTC CASSYGGYQETQYF
few - TRBJ1-1 TRBV19 TGTGCCAGTAGTATCGGAGGGGACACTGAAGCTTTCTTT CASSIGGDTEAFF
- - TRBJ2-7 TRBV3-1/TRBV3-2 TGTGCCAGCAGCCAAAGGGAGAACGAGCAGTACTTC CASSQRENEQYF
- TRBD1 TRBJ1-1 TRBV7-8 TGTGCCAGCAGCCAGCGGACAGGGTGGGACACTGAAGCTTTCTTT CASSQRTGWDTEAFF
- TRBD1 TRBJ1-4 TRBV27 TGTGCCAGCAGCGATCCGGGACAGGGAAATGAAAAACTGTTTTTT CASSDPGQGNEKLFF
few TRBD2 TRBJ2-1 TRBV3-1/TRBV3-2 TGTGCCAGCAGCACGAGCGGGAGTGCATGCAATGAGCAGTTCTTC CASSTSGSACNEQFF
- - TRBJ1-2 TRBV4-1 TGCGCCAGCAGCCAAGCAGCCGGAGGGACTATCTATGGCTACACCTTC CASSQAAGGTIYGYTF
- - TRBJ2-1 TRBV7-8 TGTGCCAGCAGCCAAACTGGGAGAAGCTCCTACAATGAGCAGTTCTTC CASSQTGRSSYNEQFF
- - TRBJ2-5 TRBV10-3 TGTGCCATCAGTGGTGACGGAGGGGTGGAGACCCAGTACTTC CAISGDGGVETQYF
- - TRBJ2-3 TRBV4-3 TGCGCCAGCAGCCAAGAAATAGCGGTCGTCACAGATACGCAGTATTTT CASSQEIAVVTDTQYF
- TRBD2 TRBJ2-7 TRBV10-1 TGCGCCAGCAGTCCGGGACTAGAGGGCGAGCAGTACTTC CASSPGLEGEQYF
- - TRBJ1-5 TRBV5-5 TGTGCCAGCAGCTTACCCGGGTCGGGCAATCAGCCCCAGCATTTT CASSLPGSGNQPQHF
- - TRBJ2-5 TRBV6-5 TGTGCCAGCACCCCTCCAACTAGGTGGGAGACCCAGTACTTC CASTPPTRWETQYF
few TRBD2 TRBJ2-3 TRBV4-2 TGTGCCAGCAGCCAAGAAGCGGGAGGGATATATACGCAGTATTTT CASSQEAGGIYTQYF
- - TRBJ2-1 TRBV6-2/TRBV6-3 TGTGCCAGCAGTAAACAGGGGGGGAGTTACAATGAGCAGTTCTTC CASSKQGGSYNEQFF
- - TRBJ2-1 TRBV15 TGTGCCACCAGCGGCAGCCGGGACTCTCGGTACAATGAGCAGTTCTTC CATSGSRDSRYNEQFF
- - TRBJ1-2 TRBV7-9 TGTGCCAGCAGATCGCAGGGATATGGCTACACCTTC CASRSQGYGYTF